This TCR delta chain derives from a study of γδ T cells in repeated Plasmodium falciparum infection. Study-wide context: Malian children with intense seasonal malaria exposure were compared with matched Australian children.

TCRdb reanalyzed the multiplex PCR reads using CATT. This sample has around 82,000 delta-chain clones, with almost 1.5% found just once. The germline CDR1 and CDR2 sequences are TSWWSYY and QGS. J was trimmed by 7 bases and V by 0 bases; bases with no gene match: 15. The CDR3 totals 18 residues. Bulk repertoires came from Vgamma9/Vdelta2+ or Vdelta2-negative gammadelta T cells flow-sorted from PBMC. This clone was seen a handful of times. TCRdb records a much larger clone's protein for this DNA, with a difference at residue 14 that likely arises from a read error; the protein given is the translation of the DNA.

Sequenced: gamma-delta T cells from blood. This TCR came from a pool of human donors (malaria-infected and uninfected, not separated). The rearrangement joins TRDV1 to TRDJ1; TRDD3 matches at 9 bases. CDR3 protein: CALGELSYWGTPYRKLIF. The CDR3, as DNA: TGTGCTCTTGGGGAACTGTCCTACTGGGGGACCCCCTATCGTAAACTCATCTTT.